This record looks at one T cell receptor beta chain sequence and its context. The definition of stable Graves' hyperthyroidism was no ophthalmopathy progression within 18 months. Among the patients, aged 18 to 65, hyperthyroidism was newly diagnosed and had lasted under 2 months. Diagnoses were established using clinical symptoms, serum thyroxine and TRAb, thyroid ultrasound and orbital computed tomography. This sample is part of a study of T cells in Graves' hyperthyroidism and ophthalmopathy. Germline V gene data show CDR1 as SNHLY and CDR2 as FYNNEI. This CDR3 spans 11 amino acids. V lost 6 bases and J 9 bases, leaving 12 bases between the germline ends. There were TCR beta CDR3 regions amplified from RNA transcripts. An initial round of RT-PCR targeting the TCR CDR3 relied on the HTBI primer set. TCRdb ran MiXCR on the multiplex PCR reads and lists one entry per CDR3 protein. The sample has hundreds of thousands of distinct CDR3 sequences, 38% seen once.

This clonotype was obtained from a man younger than 30 with Graves' hyperthyroidism. The sample taken for sequencing was blood. The V call is TRBV2, the J call TRBJ2-7; weak D call: TRBD1 (8 bases). The CDR3: CASRGGTGQYF. CDR3 nucleotides: TGTGCCAGCAGGGGGGGGACAGGGCAGTACTTC.